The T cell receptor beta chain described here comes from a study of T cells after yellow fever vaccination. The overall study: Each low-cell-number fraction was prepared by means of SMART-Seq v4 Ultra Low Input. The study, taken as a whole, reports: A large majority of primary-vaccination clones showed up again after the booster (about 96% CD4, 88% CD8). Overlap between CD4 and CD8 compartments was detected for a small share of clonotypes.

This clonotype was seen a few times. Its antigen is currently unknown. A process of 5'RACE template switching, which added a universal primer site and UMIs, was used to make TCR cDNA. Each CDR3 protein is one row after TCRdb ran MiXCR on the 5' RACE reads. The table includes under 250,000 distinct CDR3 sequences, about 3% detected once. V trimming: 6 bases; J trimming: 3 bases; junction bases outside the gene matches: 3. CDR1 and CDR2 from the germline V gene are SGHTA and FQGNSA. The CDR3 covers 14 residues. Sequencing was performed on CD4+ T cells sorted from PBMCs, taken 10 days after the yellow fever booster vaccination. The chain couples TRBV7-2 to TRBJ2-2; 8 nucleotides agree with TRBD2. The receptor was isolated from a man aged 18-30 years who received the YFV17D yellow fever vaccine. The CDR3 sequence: CASRGTSYTGELFF. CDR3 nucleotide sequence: TGTGCCAGCAGGGGGACTAGTTACACCGGGGAGCTGTTTTTT.